The 11 T cell receptor beta chains listed next were all sequenced from one sample in a study of blood T cell repertoires in COVID-19. The table came from immunoSEQ multiplex PCR; TCRdb's copy has only in-frame clones and leaves some out. The sample records roughly 220,000 clones, 80% being singletons. The sample consisted of PBMCs or T cells enriched from blood (not recorded which). The origin of the receptors is a man younger than 40 with acute COVID-19.

This clone showed up just once. CDR3 DNA: TGTGCCAGCACCCGGGACAGGGTTACTGGAAACACCATATATTTT. Protein product: CASTRDRVTGNTIYF. The rearrangement joins TRBV3-1 (or the pseudogene TRBV3-2) to TRBJ1-3; 9 bases map to TRBD1. The CDR3 spans 15 residues. The V gene end was trimmed by 7 bases and the J gene end by 2 bases; junction bases not matched to a gene: 6. In germline, CDR1 is LGHDT, CDR2 YNNKEL (reference sequence).

A note on this clone: Additional DNA sequences in this sample encode the identical CDR3. The rearrangement uses TRBV18 and TRBJ1-5; 8 bases line up with TRBD1. The CDR3 loop spans 14 amino acids. The V gene end was trimmed by 3 bases and the J gene end by 6 bases; junction bases not matched to a gene: 4. Germline V gene lookup returns CDR1 KGHSH and CDR2 LQKENI. The CDR3 DNA reads as TGTGCCAGCTCACCCCAGGGGGCTGGTCAGCCCCAGCATTTT. As protein: CASSPQGAGQPQHF.

The chain combines TRBV3-1 (or the pseudogene TRBV3-2) with TRBJ1-2, with 9 positions matching TRBD1. Germline loops: CDR1 LGHDT, CDR2 YNNKEL (reference sequence). This CDR3 has 15 residues. V trimming: 4 bases; J trimming: 1 base; junction bases outside the gene matches: 4. This chain's CDR3 is CASSPGTGNNYGYTF. The CDR3 DNA reads as TGTGCCAGCAGCCCCGGGACAGGGAATAACTATGGCTACACCTTC.

The chain carries TRBV5-1 and TRBJ1-1, with 8 bases fitting TRBD1. The J segment lost 2 bases and the V segment lost 7 bases, leaving 7 bases of the junction unmatched. CDR3 length equals 14 residues. Germline V gene data show CDR1 as SGHRS and CDR2 as YFSETQ. The CDR3 sequence: CASGSGGANTEAFF. CDR3 nucleotides: TGCGCCAGCGGGTCAGGGGGCGCAAACACTGAAGCTTTCTTT. Variable domain in full (rest from reference TRBV5-1 and TRBJ1-1): KAGVTQTPRYLIKTRGQQVTLSCSPISGHRSVSWYQQTPGQGLQFLFEYFSETQRNKGNFPGRFSGRQFSNSRSEMNVSTLELGDSALYLCASGSGGANTEAFFGQGTRLTVV.

This chain uses TRBV4-2 with TRBJ2-4, with 10 bases lining up with TRBD1. Per germline, CDR1 LGHNA and CDR2 YNFKEQ. The V segment lost 0 bases and the J segment 5 bases; nucleotides outside the gene matches: 4. This CDR3 has 16 residues. The CDR3 sequence is CASSQESTGGQNIQYF. CDR3 DNA sequence: TGTGCCAGCAGCCAAGAATCGACAGGGGGCCAAAACATTCAGTACTTC.

The gene calls are TRBV6-6 and TRBJ1-1, with D unclear. Germline CDR1 MNHNY, CDR2 SVGAGI (reference sequence). This CDR3 contains 14 residues. V lost 7 bases, J lost 3 bases, and 15 bases lay in between. CDR3 bases: TGTGCCAGCACGACCCCCGGGGAGGACACTGAAGCTTTCTTT. Amino acids: CASTTPGEDTEAFF.

This clone turned up a few times. The chain couples TRBV2 to TRBJ2-1; 7 bases fit TRBD2. Trimming took 6 bases from V and 6 from J; bases not matched to a gene: 8. CDR3 length: 14 amino acids. Per germline, CDR1 SNHLY and CDR2 FYNNEI. Here the CDR3 DNA reads TGTGCCAGCAGGCTAGCGGCCCTGGGCAATGAGCAGTTCTTC. Its translation is CASRLAALGNEQFF.

This clone turned up a few times. The J gene is TRBJ2-2, the V gene TRBV7-7, with D perhaps TRBD1 (6 bases). CDR1 is SSHAT and CDR2 is FNYEAQ in the germline V gene (reference sequence). Deletions cut 8 bases from V and 4 bases from J, with 17 bases between. The CDR3 is made up of 15 amino acids. The CDR3 sequence: CASSLVGGGTGELFF. In nucleotides, the CDR3 is TGTGCCAGCTCTCTTGTAGGGGGTGGCACCGGGGAGCTGTTTTTT.

The genes are TRBV6-5 and TRBJ2-7, with TRBD1 matching 7 bases. This CDR3 comprises 14 residues. Trimming cost V 6 bases and J 1 base; bases outside gene matches: 6. Looked up from germline, CDR1 is MNHEY and CDR2 is SVGAGI. The CDR3 protein is CASRVPGQSYEQYF. CDR3 in DNA: TGTGCCAGCAGGGTCCCGGGACAGTCCTACGAGCAGTACTTC.

V is TRBV3-1 (or the pseudogene TRBV3-2) and J is TRBJ1-1; D unclear. There are 13 residues in the CDR3. The germline V gene encodes CDR1 LGHDT and CDR2 YNNKEL (reference sequence). The V end lost 4 bases, the J end lost 5 bases, and 11 bases lay between the germline ends. The CDR3 region is CASSPSPGTEAFF. The CDR3 nucleotides read TGTGCCAGCAGCCCTTCCCCCGGTACTGAAGCTTTCTTT.

V usage is TRBV6-5 and J usage is TRBJ1-6; D remains ambiguous. V lost 2 bases and J lost 8, with 7 bases in between. This CDR3 contains 13 residues. CDR1 is MNHEY, CDR2 SVGAGI, per germline. CDR3 sequence reads: CASSYPGDSPLHF. In DNA form, the CDR3 reads TGTGCCAGCAGTTACCCCGGGGATTCACCCCTCCACTTT.